This T cell receptor (beta chain) was observed in a study of T cell responses to AZD1222 COVID-19 vaccine. General study points: Rises in breadth and depth of Spike-specific TCRs came after two AZD1222 doses. None of the repertoires were sampled until the peak T cell response had passed. Recipients of AZD1222 seropositive at baseline numbered only 5 or 6.

Notes on this clone: The antigen remains unidentified.

The data were produced by immunoSEQ multiplex PCR, yet TCRdb's version contains in-frame clones alone and is incomplete. Of around 130,000 clones listed, about 89% are singletons. V lost 6 bases to trimming and J lost 3 bases; unmatched junction nucleotides: 5. This CDR3 region has 13 residues. The V gene's germline CDR1 is MNHEY and CDR2 SVGAGI. The chain joins TRBV6-5 to TRBJ2-7, with 7 bases that match TRBD2. The specimen comprised peripheral blood, sampled 28 days after the second AZD1222 dose. The origin of this receptor is an adult who received the AZD1222 COVID-19 vaccine. The CDR3 region is CASSRGLGYEQYF. CDR3 DNA: TGTGCCAGCAGCCGCGGACTAGGCTACGAGCAGTACTTC.